Presented here are 27 T cell receptor beta chains from one specimen sequenced in a study of cytomegalovirus exposure and HLA in healthy donors. The study ran its PCR with 60 Vbeta and 13 Jbeta primers. The table came from immunoSEQ multiplex PCR; TCRdb's copy has only in-frame clones and leaves some out. The table records around 200,000 clones, approximately 78% of them present only once. Sequenced: PBMCs. These receptors all come from a middle-aged woman in good health and CMV-seronegative.

This chain connects TRBV11-2 to TRBJ2-1, with 11 nucleotides matching TRBD2. Unmatched junction bases numbered 12, after V lost 5 bases and J lost 6 bases. CDR3 length equals 17 residues. Germline CDR1 SGHAT, CDR2 FQNNGV. The CDR3 coding sequence is TGTGCCAGCAGCCCCCATCGGGAACTAGCGGGAGTCAATGAGCAGTTCTTC. Translation: CASSPHRELAGVNEQFF.

This chain connects TRBV4-2 to TRBJ2-7, with TRBD2 matching over 8 bases. V dropped 0 bases and J dropped 1; count of bases not matched to a gene: 2. The CDR3 has 15 amino acids. The germline CDR1 and CDR2 sequences are LGHNA and YNFKEQ. In DNA, the CDR3 is TGTGCCAGCAGCCAAGAAAGACTAGCGTCCTACGAGCAGTACTTC. Protein product: CASSQERLASYEQYF.

This clone was observed a handful of times. CDR3 coding DNA: TGTGCCAGCACCTTCCACAGGGATGGCTACACCTTC. It encodes CASTFHRDGYTF. The V gene is TRBV7-9, the J gene TRBJ1-2; D possibly corresponds to TRBD1 (6 bases). The CDR3 spans 12 residues. V dropped 7 bases and J dropped 6 bases, with 12 bases sitting between them. Germline V lookup: CDR1 SEHNR, CDR2 FQNEAQ (reference sequence).

The rearrangement joins TRBV30 to TRBJ1-1; D is perhaps TRBD1 (5 bases). The CDR3 length is 12 residues. V lost 4 bases to trimming and J lost 11 bases, with 17 bases between them. Per the germline V gene, CDR1 is GTSNPN and CDR2 is SVGIG (reference sequence). The CDR3 region has the DNA TGTGCCTGGATTGCCCGGGGACTAAAGGCTTTCTTT. Its protein is CAWIARGLKAFF.

The chain employs TRBV30 and TRBJ1-5; D not resolved. Trimming took 2 bases from V and 0 from J, leaving 8 bases between them. This CDR3 contains 14 residues. The germline CDR1 and CDR2 sequences are GTSNPN and SVGIG (reference sequence). CDR3 coding DNA: TGTGCCTGGAGTATTATGAGTAGCAATCAGCCCCAGCATTTT. Translation: CAWSIMSSNQPQHF.

The chain recombines TRBV6-1 with TRBJ2-5; D perhaps matches TRBD1 (7 bases). The CDR3 runs 15 residues. Germline V gene data show CDR1 as MNHNS and CDR2 as SASEGT. Trimming stripped 10 bases from V and 3 bases from J, with 21 bases between. The CDR3 nucleotides read TGTGCCACCATGGGGCAGGGGGGACAAAAAGAGACCCAGTACTTC. Its protein is CATMGQGGQKETQYF.

This clone was counted a few times. The V call is TRBV7-3, the J call TRBJ1-1; TRBD1 aligns across 9 bases. CDR1 and CDR2 (germline): SGHTA, FQGTGA. V lost 5 bases and J lost 0; bases outside the gene matches: 10. The CDR3 covers 17 residues. CDR3 loop: CASSPGGTGRMNTEAFF. In nucleotides, the CDR3 is TGTGCCAGCAGCCCAGGTGGGACAGGGCGGATGAACACTGAAGCTTTCTTT.

This rearrangement joins TRBV2 to TRBJ1-2; D is possibly TRBD1 (5 bases). Per germline, CDR1 SNHLY and CDR2 FYNNEI. The CDR3 loop spans 13 amino acids. Trimming pared 7 bases from V and 4 bases from J, leaving 13 bases between. The CDR3 sequence: CASTLDRGYGYTF. CDR3 nucleotides: TGTGCCAGCACCCTCGATAGGGGCTATGGCTACACCTTC.

The gene calls are TRBV30 and TRBJ1-2, with D unclear. The V and J ends lost 1 base and 4 bases respectively, with 4 bases between them. Germline V gene sequence: CDR1 GTSNPN, CDR2 SVGIG (reference sequence). This CDR3 is 11 amino acids long. The CDR3 protein is CAWSAIYGYTF. The CDR3 DNA reads TGTGCCTGGAGTGCCATCTATGGCTACACCTTC.

This clone was seen a few times. The chain is built from TRBV29-1 and TRBJ1-2, with 7 nucleotides matching TRBD1. V shed 0 bases and J 8 bases; nucleotides not matched to a gene: 15. The CDR3 loop spans 16 amino acids. Germline lookup yields CDR1 SQVTM and CDR2 ANQGSEA. The CDR3 spells CSVEDLPRDSLRGYTF. The CDR3 DNA is TGCAGCGTTGAAGATCTTCCCCGGGACAGCCTGAGGGGCTACACCTTC.

The chain links TRBV5-6 to TRBJ2-7; 7 nucleotides line up with TRBD1. Germline loops: CDR1 SGHDT, CDR2 YYEEEE. The CDR3 sequence is 12 residues long. V was pared by 1 base and J by 7 bases, with 2 bases of the junction left unmatched. This CDR3 is CASSLPGGEQYF. The CDR3 coding sequence is TGTGCCAGCAGCTTGCCAGGGGGTGAGCAGTACTTC.

This chain connects TRBV29-1 to TRBJ1-1; D may be TRBD1 (6 bases). Germline CDR1 reads SQVTM; CDR2 reads ANQGSEA. Trimming shortened V by 2 bases and J by 1 base, and 8 bases separated the two germline ends. The CDR3 totals 13 residues. In DNA, the CDR3 is TGCAGCGTTGAAAGGACAGAGAACACTGAAGCTTTCTTT. It yields the protein CSVERTENTEAFF.

The chain combines TRBV5-4 with TRBJ1-2; possibly TRBD1 for D (5 bases). This CDR3 spans 13 amino acids. Trimming removed 3 bases at V and 4 bases at J, with 10 bases between. Per germline, CDR1 SGHNT and CDR2 YYREEE (reference sequence). Written as DNA, the CDR3 is TGTGCCAGCAGCTCCGCGGGGACCTATGGCTACACCTTC. It translates to CASSSAGTYGYTF.

The V gene is TRBV7-2, the J gene TRBJ1-3, with D uncertain. The V gene lost 0 bases and the J gene lost 0 bases, with 9 bases spanning the gap. CDR1 SGHTA and CDR2 FQGNSA come from the germline V gene. CDR3 size: 16 residues. Here the CDR3 DNA reads TGTGCCAGCAGCTTAGCTATGGGGAGCTCTGGAAACACCATATATTTT. Translated: CASSLAMGSSGNTIYF.

The chain has TRBV27 and TRBJ2-7; possibly TRBD1 for D (5 bases). The CDR3 sequence is 13 residues long. Germline V gene data show CDR1 as MNHEY and CDR2 as SMNVEV (reference sequence). V lost 2 bases and J lost 3, with 8 bases in between. CDR3 amino acids: CASSLGAFYEQYF. For the CDR3, the DNA is TGTGCCAGCAGTTTAGGGGCTTTCTACGAGCAGTACTTC.

V is TRBV18 and J is TRBJ2-2; D may be TRBD1 (5 bases). The CDR3 consists of 17 residues. With 6 bases removed from V and 3 bases from J, the gap between germline ends came to 20 bases. The germline gives CDR1 KGHSH, CDR2 LQKENI. The CDR3 DNA is TGTGCCAGCTCCCCCAATGTTTTTGGGGCGGACACCGGGGAGCTGTTTTTT. Translation: CASSPNVFGADTGELFF.

This chain uses TRBV19 with TRBJ2-7; tentative D call: TRBD1 (6 bases). The CDR3 runs to 13 residues. Germline assignment: CDR1 LNHDA and CDR2 SQIVND (reference sequence). V lost 7 bases and J lost 0, with 10 bases in between. This CDR3 reads CASTDRFSYEQYF. Here the CDR3 DNA reads TGTGCCAGTACGGACAGATTCTCCTACGAGCAGTACTTC.

Here the CDR3 DNA reads TGTGCCAGCAGTTACGAGACAGATACGCAGTATTTT. Translation: CASSYETDTQYF. The V gene is TRBV6-5, the J gene TRBJ2-3; D remains unclear. Germline CDR1 is MNHEY and CDR2 is SVGAGI. Trimming took 2 bases from V and 3 from J, leaving 3 bases between them. The length of the CDR3 is 12 residues.

The chain links TRBV9 to TRBJ2-7, with TRBD2 matching over 12 bases. Germline V gives CDR1 SGDLS, CDR2 YYNGEE. The CDR3 runs 15 residues. The trim removed 3 bases at V and 4 bases at J, leaving 5 bases unmatched. The DNA of the CDR3 is TGTGCCAGCAGCGCGACTAGCGGGAGTGTTTACGAGCAGTACTTC. Encoded protein: CASSATSGSVYEQYF. The entire variable domain, with the rest obtained from reference TRBV9 and TRBJ2-7, is as follows: DSGVTQTPKHLITATGQRVTLRCSPRSGDLSVYWYQQSLDQGLQFLIQYYNGEERAKGNILERFSAQQFPDLHSELNLSSLELGDSALYFCASSATSGSVYEQYFGPGTRLTVT.

The rearrangement links TRBV27 to TRBJ1-1, with a tentative D call TRBD1 (6 bases). This CDR3 is built from 13 residues. From germline, CDR1 is MNHEY and CDR2 SMNVEV (reference sequence). Trimming cost V 5 bases and J 6 bases, with 13 bases left between them. This CDR3 reads CASSPQGVPEAFF. The CDR3 bases are TGTGCCAGCAGTCCACAGGGAGTCCCTGAAGCTTTCTTT.

In its sample, this clone was seen once. V is TRBV4-2 and J is TRBJ2-5, with D possibly being TRBD2 (6 bases). CDR3 size: 15 residues. Germline V gives CDR1 LGHNA, CDR2 YNFKEQ. V was trimmed by 0 bases and J by 1 base, leaving 9 bases between them. CDR3 DNA: TGTGCCAGCAGCCAAGACGGGGGTCCCCAAGAGACCCAGTACTTC. Translating it yields CASSQDGGPQETQYF.

In the case of this clone: One junction end does not reproduce the germline sequence, and a read error may be involved. The chain carries TRBV5-1 and TRBJ2-7; 8 bases line up with TRBD1. This CDR3 spans 15 amino acids. Germline CDR1 and CDR2: SGHRS and YFSETQ. In DNA form, the CDR3 reads TGCGCCAGCACCTTGGTACAGGGGGGCTCCTACGAGCAGTACTTC. Translated: CASTLVQGGSYEQYF.

This sequence joins TRBV25-1 and TRBJ2-1; TRBD2 is a possible D gene (7 bases). This CDR3 has 15 residues. Germline CDR1 and CDR2: MGHDK and SYGVNS. Trimming left V 3 bases short and J 7 bases short, with 16 bases between. CDR3 sequence: CASSDWGGAGNEQFF. CDR3 coding DNA: TGTGCCAGCAGTGATTGGGGGGGCGCGGGTAATGAGCAGTTCTTC.

In DNA, the CDR3 is TGTGCCAGCAGTCCCCGGGACATCAATGACCACGAGCAGTACTTC. It specifies CASSPRDINDHEQYF. The J gene is TRBJ2-7, the V gene TRBV27; D possibly corresponds to TRBD1 (6 bases). Between the trimmed V and J ends, which lost 5 bases and 5 bases, there was a span of 19 bases. The V gene's germline CDR1 is MNHEY and CDR2 SMNVEV (reference sequence). This CDR3 comprises 15 residues.

The J gene is TRBJ1-1, the V gene TRBV2; tentative D call: TRBD1 (5 bases). Germline-derived CDR1 and CDR2 are SNHLY and FYNNEI. V lost 6 bases, J lost 0 bases, and 20 bases lay in between. The CDR3 is made up of 17 amino acids. CDR3 sequence: CASRPTARILLNTEAFF. The CDR3 DNA reads TGTGCCAGCAGGCCGACAGCCCGAATCTTGTTGAACACTGAAGCTTTCTTT.

The chain has TRBV6-1 and TRBJ2-7; 10 nucleotides match TRBD1. Trimming at V came to 10 bases and at J to 6 bases, leaving 9 bases not matched to a gene. The CDR3 spans 13 residues. Looked up from germline, CDR1 is MNHNS and CDR2 is SASEGT. The CDR3 loop reads CATRDRGFGEQYF. CDR3 sequence (DNA): TGTGCCACCCGGGACAGGGGATTTGGCGAGCAGTACTTC.

The chain employs TRBV7-9 and TRBJ2-7; the match to TRBD2 covers 10 bases. The CDR3 covers 17 residues. Losses at the gene ends were 2 bases for V and 5 bases for J; bases not matched to a gene: 12. CDR1 and CDR2 from the germline V gene are SEHNR and FQNEAQ (reference sequence). The CDR3 is CASSLMASGSGAHEQYF. CDR3 nucleotides: TGTGCCAGCAGCTTAATGGCTAGCGGGAGTGGAGCACACGAGCAGTACTTC.